The next 10 T cell receptor beta chains were all read from a single sample in a study of glioma-infiltrating T cells. The iRepertoire nested amplicon-rescue multiplex PCR amplified TCR alpha and beta CDR3s from RNA. In TCRdb, the multiplex PCR reads were re-called with MiXCR into one record per CDR3 protein. This table has approximately 89,000 distinct CDR3 sequences, 20% to 25% appearing once. The sequencing input was glioma tissue, nonneoplastic brain tissue, or PBMCs (not recorded which). The origin of the receptors is a human donor with low-grade glioma or glioblastoma, undergoing nonglioma brain surgery, or in good health (not recorded which).

This clonotype came up many times. The V call is TRBV6-1, the J call TRBJ1-1; 7 bases are shared with TRBD1. CDR3 length: 16 residues. Germline V gene sequence: CDR1 MNHNS, CDR2 SASEGT. After removal of 5 bases from V and 4 bases from J, the junction contained 13 bases not matched to a gene. The CDR3: CASSSLHRGGSTEAFF. The CDR3, as DNA: TGTGCCAGCAGTTCCCTCCACAGGGGAGGGAGCACTGAAGCTTTCTTT.

The V call is TRBV7-6, the J call TRBJ2-1; no clear D. The V end was cut by 5 bases, the J end by 7 bases, with 12 bases between. CDR3 length equals 13 residues. Looked up from germline, CDR1 is SGHVS and CDR2 is FNYEAQ. The CDR3: CASSALEKNEQFF. DNA for the CDR3: TGTGCCAGCAGCGCGCTAGAAAAGAATGAGCAGTTCTTC.

This clonotype was seen at least ten times. The chain recombines TRBV11-2 with TRBJ1-2; 9 bases map to TRBD1. Germline V lookup: CDR1 SGHAT, CDR2 FQNNGV. The CDR3 consists of 15 residues. V lost 5 bases and J lost 6; bases outside the gene matches: 10. The CDR3 DNA sequence: TGTGCCAGCAGCACAACGAACAGGGGGCAAAATGGCTACACCTTC. Protein sequence: CASSTTNRGQNGYTF.

This clonotype occurred many times. This rearrangement joins TRBV10-2 to TRBJ2-1, with a weak D call TRBD1 (6 bases). CDR1 is WSHSY and CDR2 is SAAADI in the germline V gene. The CDR3 runs to 14 residues. The V and J ends lost 5 bases and 1 base respectively, with 9 bases between them. Written as DNA, the CDR3 is TGCGCCAGCAGTACAGGGATTTCCTACAATGAGCAGTTCTTC. This encodes CASSTGISYNEQFF.

By proportion, this clonotype is medium-sized. The V and J genes are TRBV6-1 and TRBJ1-1; D is undetermined. Germline values: CDR1 MNHNS, CDR2 SASEGT. V was cut by 7 bases and J by 0 bases, with 9 bases left in between. CDR3 size: 13 residues. The CDR3 coding sequence is TGTGCCAGCATGAAAGGGATGAACACTGAAGCTTTCTTT. It yields the protein CASMKGMNTEAFF.

The rearrangement uses TRBV5-1 and TRBJ2-7; no clear D. Per the germline V gene, CDR1 is SGHRS and CDR2 is YFSETQ. The CDR3 runs to 12 residues. Trimming removed 4 bases from V and 6 bases from J, with 11 bases in between. The chain's CDR3 is CASSPQAVEQYF. CDR3 in DNA: TGCGCCAGCAGCCCGCAGGCGGTCGAGCAGTACTTC.

This clonotype was recorded at least ten times. Written as DNA, the CDR3 is TGTGCCAGCAGCCTCGGCAGGGTGGGACAGCCCCAGCATTTT. This translates into CASSLGRVGQPQHF. The chain couples TRBV2 to TRBJ1-5, with a tentative D call TRBD1 (5 bases). Germline loops: CDR1 SNHLY, CDR2 FYNNEI. CDR3 length: 14 amino acids. Trimming removed 6 bases at V and 7 bases at J, with 16 bases between. The full variable domain, completed using reference TRBV2 and TRBJ1-5, is EPEVTQTPSHQVTQMGQEVILRCVPISNHLYFYWYRQILGQKVEFLVSFYNNEISEKSEIFDDQFSVERPDGSNFTLKIRSTKLEDSAMYFCASSLGRVGQPQHFGDGTRLSIL.

Note on this clonotype: One junction end does not reproduce the germline sequence, and a read error may be involved. The V and J genes are TRBV15 and TRBJ1-6, with no clear D. CDR3 length: 14 residues. The germline gives CDR1 LNHNV, CDR2 YYDKDF (reference sequence). The CDR3 spells CATSRGKTNSPLNF. CDR3 bases: TGTGCCACCAGCAGAGGAAAGACAAATTCACCCCTCAACTTT.

This clonotype was detected ten times or more. The chain combines TRBV6-1 with TRBJ1-2; D ambiguous. Germline V CDR1 and CDR2: MNHNS, SASEGT. Trimming pared 6 bases from V and 1 base from J, leaving 9 bases between. The CDR3 consists of 13 residues. The CDR3 DNA follows: TGTGCCAGCAGAGTTACGATTAACTATGGCTACACCTTC. Translating it yields CASRVTINYGYTF.

This clonotype was detected only a few times. This rearrangement joins TRBV12-3 or TRBV12-4 to TRBJ1-1; D remains ambiguous. The CDR3 spans 13 residues. Trimming took 3 bases from V and 0 from J, leaving 5 bases between them. The CDR3 bases are TGTGCCAGCAGTTTCGAGGTGAACACTGAAGCTTTCTTT. This translates into CASSFEVNTEAFF.